These 14 T cell receptor beta chains share one sample of origin, sequenced in a study of cytomegalovirus exposure and HLA in healthy donors. Researchers ran the PCR with 60 Vbeta and 13 Jbeta primers. TCRdb keeps only in-frame clones here, not all; method: immunoSEQ multiplex PCR. The table has 200,000 to 250,000 clones, roughly 80% seen once. The sequenced sample consisted of PBMCs. All receptors derive from a man younger than 45 in good health and CMV-seronegative.

The rearrangement joins TRBV7-3 to TRBJ1-1; 9 bases are shared with TRBD1. Germline V gene lookup returns CDR1 SGHTA and CDR2 FQGTGA. The CDR3 is 13 amino acids. Trimming removed 5 bases from V and 4 bases from J; junction bases left unmatched: 2. In nucleotides, the CDR3 is TGTGCCAGCAGCCCGACAGGGGGCACTGAAGCTTTCTTT. It codes for CASSPTGGTEAFF. Looking up the rest from reference TRBV7-3 and TRBJ1-1 gives the full variable domain: GAGVSQTPSNKVTEKGKYVELRCDPISGHTALYWYRQSLGQGPEFLIYFQGTGAADDSGLPNDRFFAVRPEGSVSTLKIQRTERGDSAVYLCASSPTGGTEAFFGQGTRLTVV.

J is TRBJ2-7 and V is TRBV11-2; TRBD2 matches 12 bases. The CDR3 spans 15 residues. V lost 5 bases, J lost 4 bases, and 6 bases stayed unmatched. The germline V gene has CDR1 SGHAT and CDR2 FQNNGV. This CDR3 reads CASSLPSGGAYEQYF. In DNA, the CDR3 is TGTGCCAGCAGCCTACCTAGCGGGGGGGCTTACGAGCAGTACTTC.

The J gene is TRBJ2-7, the V gene TRBV6-5; D might be TRBD2 (6 bases). CDR3 length equals 16 residues. Trimming pared 0 bases from V and 3 bases from J, leaving 15 bases between. Germline V gene data show CDR1 as MNHEY and CDR2 as SVGAGI. CDR3 nucleotide sequence: TGTGCCAGCAGTTACTCGTCCCGGACTACAGACTACGAGCAGTACTTC. Its protein is CASSYSSRTTDYEQYF.

The V call is TRBV19, the J call TRBJ1-5; 7 positions match TRBD1. The CDR3 contains 16 residues. V was clipped by 5 bases and J by 5 bases; unmatched bases: 12. Germline lookup yields CDR1 LNHDA and CDR2 SQIVND (reference sequence). CDR3 bases: TGTGCCAGTAGTGACCTCGTTAAGGGGGCAGATCAGCCCCAGCATTTT. As protein: CASSDLVKGADQPQHF. Together with reference TRBV19 and TRBJ1-5, the CDR3 gives the full variable domain: DGGITQSPKYLFRKEGQNVTLSCEQNLNHDAMYWYRQDPGQGLRLIYYSQIVNDFQKGDIAEGYSVSREKKESFPLTVTSAQKNPTAFYLCASSDLVKGADQPQHFGDGTRLSIL.

The gene calls are TRBV28 and TRBJ1-1; no firm D call. CDR1 is MDHEN and CDR2 is SYDVKM in the germline V gene. CDR3 length: 11 amino acids. Trimming cost V 6 bases and J 4 bases, with 6 bases left between them. CDR3 sequence: CASRAGTEAFF. The CDR3 nucleotides are TGTGCCAGCAGGGCGGGCACTGAAGCTTTCTTT.

V usage is TRBV25-1 and J usage is TRBJ1-2, with D hard to call. The germline V and J ends were trimmed by 4 bases and 8 bases, with 14 bases remaining between them. Germline-derived CDR1 and CDR2 are MGHDK and SYGVNS. This CDR3 has 13 residues. The chain's CDR3 is CASSASGLKGYTF. The CDR3 nucleotides read TGTGCCAGCAGTGCATCCGGACTTAAAGGCTACACCTTC.

This clone appeared a single time. The chain combines TRBV5-1 with TRBJ1-2; 7 bases fit TRBD1. J gave up 4 bases and V 2 bases, and 8 bases lay outside the gene matches. The CDR3 totals 15 residues. CDR1 and CDR2 (germline): SGHRS, YFSETQ. The CDR3 bases are TGCGCCAGCAGCTTTGGAGACAGGGATTTCTATGGCTACACCTTC. This gives the protein CASSFGDRDFYGYTF.

A single count supports this clone. The chain has TRBV5-4 and TRBJ2-1; no clear D gene. The CDR3 runs 15 residues. Trimming took 2 bases from V and 4 from J, leaving 13 bases between them. Germline V lookup: CDR1 SGHNT, CDR2 YYREEE (reference sequence). This chain's CDR3 is CASSLQSKSYNEQFF. Written as DNA, the CDR3 is TGTGCCAGCAGCTTACAGAGTAAAAGTTACAATGAGCAGTTCTTC.

J is TRBJ2-7 and V is TRBV5-5, with TRBD2 identical over 7 bases. The CDR3 runs 14 residues. After removal of 2 bases from V and 0 bases from J, the junction contained 2 bases not matched to a gene. Germline V lookup: CDR1 SGHKS, CDR2 YYEKEE (reference sequence). The CDR3 sequence is CASSLAGTSYEQYF. The CDR3 bases are TGTGCCAGCAGCTTAGCGGGGACCTCCTACGAGCAGTACTTC.

On this clone itself: The junction differs from germline at one of its ends, possibly a read error. The rearrangement joins TRBV19 to TRBJ2-6; tentative D call: TRBD1 (6 bases). This CDR3 spans 14 amino acids. In germline, CDR1 is LNHDA, CDR2 SQIVND (reference sequence). The DNA of the CDR3 is TGTGCCAGCGACAGGAACTCTGGGGCCAGCGTCCTGACTTTC. Amino acid sequence: CASDRNSGASVLTF.

This rearrangement joins TRBV6-5 to TRBJ2-3, with TRBD2 matching over 7 bases. Germline lookup yields CDR1 MNHEY and CDR2 SVGAGI. The CDR3 is made up of 14 amino acids. The ends lost 4 bases at V and 4 bases at J; junction bases unmatched: 5. CDR3 nucleotide sequence: TGTGCCAGCAGTTCGGGGGGTGTCGCAGATACGCAGTATTTT. It is translated as CASSSGGVADTQYF.

This chain links TRBV19 with TRBJ2-1; 9 positions agree with TRBD1. This CDR3 contains 16 residues. V was pared by 6 bases and J by 5 bases, with 11 bases of the junction left unmatched. Germline V gene sequence: CDR1 LNHDA, CDR2 SQIVND (reference sequence). DNA of the CDR3: TGTGCCAGTAGCCGCCGGACAGGGGCTGTCCACAATGAGCAGTTCTTC. Its protein is CASSRRTGAVHNEQFF.

The chain has TRBV5-1 and TRBJ2-5; 8 positions agree with TRBD1. V lost 3 bases and J lost 7; bases outside the gene matches: 11. There are 15 residues in the CDR3. Germline CDR1 is SGHRS and CDR2 is YFSETQ. The chain's CDR3 is CASSSATGDIGTQYF. In DNA, the CDR3 is TGCGCCAGCAGCTCGGCGACAGGGGATATAGGGACCCAGTACTTC.

This clone was seen more than once but under ten times. The genes are TRBV5-1 and TRBJ2-2; 12 bases align to TRBD1. This CDR3 region has 18 residues. The germline gives CDR1 SGHRS, CDR2 YFSETQ. Germline trimming cut 3 bases from V and 4 bases from J; bases unmatched to any gene: 10. Here the CDR3 DNA reads TGCGCCAGCAGCTGGCTGAAGCCGGGACAGGGGGCCACCGGGGAGCTGTTTTTT. Translating it yields CASSWLKPGQGATGELFF.